The 9 T cell receptor beta chains presented below share a single source sample, sequenced in a study of PD-1 blockade in mismatch repair-deficient tumors. Sequenced by immunoSEQ multiplex PCR; TCRdb stores in-frame clones only, minus some. The sample holds some 51,000 clones, 81% seen once. This specimen was peripheral blood, taken less than 21 weeks after starting pembrolizumab. The receptors were gathered from an adult with mismatch repair-deficient cancer.

In its sample, this clone was seen once. CDR3 nucleotides: TGTGCCAGCAGCTCATCCGGGACTAGCGCCTACAATGAGCAGTTCTTC. Its protein product is CASSSSGTSAYNEQFF. The V call is TRBV7-2, the J call TRBJ2-1, with 10 bases aligning to TRBD2. After removal of 4 bases from V and 2 bases from J, the junction contained 5 bases not matched to a gene. This CDR3 has 16 amino acids. CDR1 SGHTA and CDR2 FQGNSA come from the germline V gene.

V usage is TRBV12-5 and J usage is TRBJ1-2, with TRBD1 matching 8 bases. The trim removed 3 bases at V and 0 bases at J, leaving 12 bases unmatched. The germline V gene has CDR1 LGHNT and CDR2 FRNRAP. The CDR3 is made up of 18 amino acids. CDR3 amino acids: CASGFYNIWDRTNYGYTF. CDR3 in DNA: TGTGCTAGTGGTTTCTATAACATATGGGACAGGACTAACTATGGCTACACCTTC.

This rearrangement joins TRBV5-1 to TRBJ2-1; D remains unclear. Germline values: CDR1 SGHRS, CDR2 YFSETQ. Trimming shortened V by 4 bases and J by 7 bases, and 9 bases separated the two germline ends. CDR3 length: 12 residues. The CDR3 DNA reads TGCGCCAGCAGCGTGGATTGGAATGAGCAGTTCTTC. Translation: CASSVDWNEQFF.

This chain connects TRBV5-1 to TRBJ1-1; maybe TRBD1 (6 bases). Germline V lookup: CDR1 SGHRS, CDR2 YFSETQ. Trimming cost V 4 bases and J 0 bases, with 10 bases left between them. The CDR3 loop spans 14 amino acids. CDR3 DNA sequence: TGCGCCAGCAGCCCGGGACACCTGAACACTGAAGCTTTCTTT. This translates into CASSPGHLNTEAFF.

The rearrangement joins TRBV7-2 to TRBJ1-1, with D unclear. Germline V gene data show CDR1 as SGHTA and CDR2 as FQGNSA. Trimming cost V 5 bases and J 6 bases, with 16 bases left between them. There are 14 residues in the CDR3. DNA of the CDR3: TGTGCCAGCAGCCCCCGAGTTTCTGTTGCTGAAGCTTTCTTT. Protein: CASSPRVSVAEAFF.

The chain uses TRBV7-9 and TRBJ2-7; D is possibly TRBD1 (6 bases). Trimming removed 5 bases from V and 0 bases from J, with 14 bases in between. The CDR3 consists of 15 residues. CDR1 is SEHNR and CDR2 is FQNEAQ in the germline V gene (reference sequence). CDR3 region: CASSPLRTASYEQYF. The CDR3 region has the DNA TGTGCCAGCAGCCCCCTTAGGACAGCCTCCTACGAGCAGTACTTC.

This chain joins TRBV4-1 and TRBJ1-3; possible D gene TRBD1, 5 bases. Between the trimmed V and J ends, which lost 1 base and 4 bases, there was a span of 11 bases. CDR3 size: 15 residues. Germline V lookup: CDR1 MGHRA, CDR2 YSYEKL. The CDR3 sequence: CASSQGREGGNTIYF. The CDR3 region has the DNA TGCGCCAGCAGCCAAGGCAGGGAAGGCGGAAACACCATATATTTT.

The rearrangement joins TRBV11-2 to TRBJ2-7; D is undetermined. CDR3 length: 11 amino acids. V lost 5 bases and J 7 bases, leaving 9 bases between the germline ends. CDR1 and CDR2 (germline): SGHAT, FQNNGV. The DNA for the CDR3 is TGTGCCAGCAGCACCATGGGGGAGCAGTACTTC. This codes for CASSTMGEQYF.

The genes are TRBV30 and TRBJ2-2; D is undetermined. V lost 3 bases, J lost 6 bases, and 8 bases lay in between. Germline CDR1 GTSNPN, CDR2 SVGIG (reference sequence). The CDR3 length is 12 residues. CDR3 protein: CAWSPFAGELFF. The DNA of the CDR3 is TGTGCCTGGAGCCCCTTCGCCGGGGAGCTGTTTTTT.